This T cell receptor (beta chain) emerged from a study of blood T cell repertoires in COVID-19. About the research overall: The United States, Italy and Spain were the sources of the acute and convalescent COVID-19 samples. T cells, B-cell-depleted T cells, or PBMCs provided the cDNA or gDNA that served as material.

Original processing methods: Nucleated cell number was recorded as an estimate derived from reference gene primer amplification. Assay: immunoSEQ multiplex PCR; the TCRdb copy retains only in-frame clones and omits some. V, J and clone size are taken as reported in that table, and D and trimming were inferred from the DNA itself. The data show 130,000 or so clones, with around 77% seen just once and about a sixth held by the top ten. Germline V gene data show CDR1 as SGHTA and CDR2 as FQGNSA. The CDR3 consists of 16 residues. Trimming took off 5 bases at V and 4 bases at J, with 18 bases between the two ends.

The origin of this receptor is a man between 60 and 75 years old with active or convalescent COVID-19. The rearrangement joins TRBV7-2 to TRBJ2-1; D may be TRBD2 (5 bases). Sequences were obtained from peripheral blood. The CDR3 reads CASSLIATLSYNEQFF. In DNA, the CDR3 is TGTGCCAGCAGCCTCATAGCGACGCTTTCTTACAATGAGCAGTTCTTC.